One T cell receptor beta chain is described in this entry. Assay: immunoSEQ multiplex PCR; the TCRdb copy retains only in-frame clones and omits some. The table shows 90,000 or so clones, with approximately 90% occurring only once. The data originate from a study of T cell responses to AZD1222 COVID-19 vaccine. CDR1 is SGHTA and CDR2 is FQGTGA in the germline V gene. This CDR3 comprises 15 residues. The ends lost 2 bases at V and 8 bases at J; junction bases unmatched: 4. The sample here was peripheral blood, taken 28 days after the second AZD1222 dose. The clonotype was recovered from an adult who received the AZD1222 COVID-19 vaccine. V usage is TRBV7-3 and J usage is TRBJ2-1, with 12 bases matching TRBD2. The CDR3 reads CASSLSSGGADEQFF. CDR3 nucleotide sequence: TGTGCCAGCAGCTTATCTAGCGGGGGGGCTGATGAGCAGTTCTTC.